This T cell receptor beta chain derives from a study of cytomegalovirus exposure and HLA in healthy donors. Turning to the study itself: In a previous analysis, 100 million to 140 million unique TCR beta sequences were found from about 179 million T cells.

A multiplex PCR was run with 60 Vbeta primers and 13 Jbeta primers. The assay was immunoSEQ multiplex PCR, and TCRdb's table has in-frame clones only and misses some. The sample records 30,000 to 40,000 clones, 80% being singletons. Germline lookup yields CDR1 LGHNA and CDR2 YSLEER. V was trimmed by 0 bases and J by 1 base, leaving 16 bases between them. There are 18 residues in the CDR3. Each donor's status was that of a healthy bone marrow donor. In nominal health when sampled, donors likely had unrecorded immune exposures nonetheless. Broader study findings: As was reported, the classifier diagnosed cytomegalovirus status with high specificity and sensitivity.

In regard to this clone: Its antigen is unidentified.

The gene calls are TRBV4-3 and TRBJ1-3; D call uncertain. The TCR originated in a male donor in good health and CMV-seronegative. The specimen was PBMCs. The CDR3 DNA sequence: TGCGCCAGCAGCCAAGACGAGGTGGAGAGGGTGTCTGGAAACACCATATATTTT. The encoded protein is CASSQDEVERVSGNTIYF.